Following are 5 T cell receptor beta chains from one sample sequenced in a study of metastatic and nonmetastatic thyroid tumors. TCRdb re-called the PCR reads with MiXCR. The data show tens of thousands of clones, with roughly 15% seen just once and about 14% held by the top ten. Patients were all untreated before their thyroid surgery. The material sequenced was tumor tissue. The origin of the receptors is a female donor with papillary thyroid cancer or a benign thyroid nodule (not recorded which). Some clones in this sample may be carry-over from other donors' samples.

This clone came up many times. The chain is built from TRBV12-3 or TRBV12-4 and TRBJ1-3; D is perhaps TRBD1 (6 bases). V lost 4 bases and J 2 bases, leaving 9 bases between the germline ends. This CDR3 contains 14 residues. The CDR3 coding sequence is TGTGCCAGCAGTTCCAGGACAGCTGGAAACACCATATATTTT. Protein: CASSSRTAGNTIYF.

This clone was counted ten times or more. The V and J genes are TRBV15 and TRBJ1-5; D ambiguous. The CDR3 spans 15 residues. The V gene lost 1 base and the J gene lost 7 bases, with 14 bases spanning the gap. The germline gives CDR1 LNHNV, CDR2 YYDKDF (reference sequence). The CDR3 protein is CATSRGGQNLQPQHF. CDR3 DNA sequence: TGTGCCACCAGCAGAGGAGGGCAGAATTTACAGCCCCAGCATTTT.

The table lists this clone with many counts. The V call is TRBV5-4, the J call TRBJ1-6; D gene unclear. V was cut by 5 bases and J by 10 bases, with 13 bases left in between. Germline V lookup: CDR1 SGHNT, CDR2 YYREEE (reference sequence). The CDR3 sequence is 13 residues long. DNA of the CDR3: TGTGCCAGCAGTTTAGCAGGCAACTCACCCCTCCACTTT. Its translation is CASSLAGNSPLHF.

This clone occurred many times. The V and J genes are TRBV5-1 and TRBJ2-2, with no clear D. CDR3 length: 14 residues. V was cut by 2 bases and J by 4 bases, with 9 bases left in between. CDR1 is SGHRS and CDR2 is YFSETQ in the germline V gene. The CDR3: CASSLRQTTGELFF. In DNA form, the CDR3 reads TGCGCCAGCAGCTTACGGCAGACCACCGGGGAGCTGTTTTTT.

This clone occurred many times. Here the CDR3 reads CASSETGSTDTQYF. DNA of the CDR3: TGTGCCAGCAGTGAGACAGGGTCCACAGATACGCAGTATTTT. The rearrangement links TRBV6-1 to TRBJ2-3; TRBD1 agrees at 7 bases. Germline V lookup: CDR1 MNHNS, CDR2 SASEGT. There are 14 residues in the CDR3. V lost 3 bases to trimming and J lost 2 bases; unmatched junction nucleotides: 2.